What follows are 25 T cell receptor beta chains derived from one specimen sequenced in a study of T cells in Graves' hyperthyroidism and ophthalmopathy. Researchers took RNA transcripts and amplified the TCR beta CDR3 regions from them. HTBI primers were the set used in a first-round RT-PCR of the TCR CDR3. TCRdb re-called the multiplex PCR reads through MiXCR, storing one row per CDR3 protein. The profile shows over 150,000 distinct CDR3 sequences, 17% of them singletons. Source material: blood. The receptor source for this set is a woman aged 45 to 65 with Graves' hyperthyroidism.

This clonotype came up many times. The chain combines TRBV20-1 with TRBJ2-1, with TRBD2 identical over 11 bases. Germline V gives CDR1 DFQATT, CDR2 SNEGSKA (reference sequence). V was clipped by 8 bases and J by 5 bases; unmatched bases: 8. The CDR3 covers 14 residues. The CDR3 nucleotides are TGCAGTTCATGGCCGGGACTAGCGGACAATGAGCAGTTCTTC. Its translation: CSSWPGLADNEQFF.

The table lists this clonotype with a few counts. Written as DNA, the CDR3 is TGCAGCGTTGAAGAGTGGCGGGGGGCCACTGAAGCTTTCTTT. Its translation is CSVEEWRGATEAFF. V gene TRBV29-1 combines with J gene TRBJ1-1; D is possibly TRBD1 (6 bases). V lost 0 bases to trimming and J lost 4 bases, with 12 bases between them. Per germline, CDR1 SQVTM and CDR2 ANQGSEA. This CDR3 region has 14 residues.

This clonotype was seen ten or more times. DNA for the CDR3: TGTGCCAGCAGCCAAGGGGCGGGGGCGAACACCGGGGAGCTGTTTTTT. Its translation: CASSQGAGANTGELFF. This chain links TRBV3-1 with TRBJ2-2; TRBD2 matches 7 bases. Per the germline V gene, CDR1 is LGHDT and CDR2 is YNNKEL (reference sequence). With V trimmed by 1 base and J by 0 bases, 2 bases remained unmatched. This CDR3 comprises 16 residues. Full variable domain (remainder filled in from reference TRBV3-1 and TRBJ2-2): DTAVSQTPKYLVTQMGNDKSIKCEQNLGHDTMYWYKQDSKKFLKIMFSYNNKELIINETVPNRFSPKSPDKAHLNLHINSLELGDSAVYFCASSQGAGANTGELFFGEGSRLTVL.

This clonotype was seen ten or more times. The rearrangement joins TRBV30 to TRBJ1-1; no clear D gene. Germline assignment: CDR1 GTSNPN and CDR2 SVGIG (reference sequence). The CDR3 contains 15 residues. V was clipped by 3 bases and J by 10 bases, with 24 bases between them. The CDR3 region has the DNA TGTGCCTGGAGACCCCCATCAAGCCCCTCTATGAGAGCTTTCTTT. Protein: CAWRPPSSPSMRAFF.

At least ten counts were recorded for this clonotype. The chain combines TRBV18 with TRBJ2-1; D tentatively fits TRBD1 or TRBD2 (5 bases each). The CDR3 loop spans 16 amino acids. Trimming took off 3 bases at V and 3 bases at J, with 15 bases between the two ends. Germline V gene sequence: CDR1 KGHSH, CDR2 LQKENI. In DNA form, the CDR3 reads TGTGCCAGCTCACCGGGGGAATCTTTAGTCTACAATGAGCAGTTCTTC. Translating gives CASSPGESLVYNEQFF.

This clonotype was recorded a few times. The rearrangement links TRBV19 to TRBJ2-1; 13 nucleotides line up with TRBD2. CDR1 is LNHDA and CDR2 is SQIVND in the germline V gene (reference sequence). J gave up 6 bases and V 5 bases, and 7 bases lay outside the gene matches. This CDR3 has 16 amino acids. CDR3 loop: CASSRTSGRHSNEQFF. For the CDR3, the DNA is TGTGCCAGTAGTCGGACTAGCGGGAGACATTCCAATGAGCAGTTCTTC.

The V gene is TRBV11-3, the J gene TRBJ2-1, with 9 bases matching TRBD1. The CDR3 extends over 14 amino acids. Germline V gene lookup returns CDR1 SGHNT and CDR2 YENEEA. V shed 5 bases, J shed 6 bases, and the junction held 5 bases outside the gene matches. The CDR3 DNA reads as TGTGCCAGCAGCCCGGGGACAGGGTCCAATGAGCAGTTCTTC. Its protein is CASSPGTGSNEQFF.

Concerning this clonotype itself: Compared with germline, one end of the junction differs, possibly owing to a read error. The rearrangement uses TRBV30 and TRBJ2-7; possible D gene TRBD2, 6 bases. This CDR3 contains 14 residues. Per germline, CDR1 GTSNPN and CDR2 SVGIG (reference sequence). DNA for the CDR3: TGTGCCTGGAGCGACGCAACTAGCTCCCACGAGCAGTACTTC. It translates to CAWSDATSSHEQYF.

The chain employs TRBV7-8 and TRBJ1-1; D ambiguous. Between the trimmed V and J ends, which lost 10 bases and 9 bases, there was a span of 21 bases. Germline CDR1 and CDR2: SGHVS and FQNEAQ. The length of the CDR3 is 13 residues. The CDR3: CATTLLLKGQAFF. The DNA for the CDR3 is TGTGCCACCACCCTCCTTCTGAAGGGCCAAGCTTTCTTT.

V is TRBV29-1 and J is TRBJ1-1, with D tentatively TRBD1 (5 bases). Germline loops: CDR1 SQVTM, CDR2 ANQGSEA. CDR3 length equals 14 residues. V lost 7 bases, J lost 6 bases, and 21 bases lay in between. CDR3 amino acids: CSASTLADNSEAFF. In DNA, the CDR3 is TGCAGCGCATCTACATTAGCGGACAACTCTGAAGCTTTCTTT. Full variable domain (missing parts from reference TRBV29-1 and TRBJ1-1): SAVISQKPSRDICQRGTSLTIQCQVDSQVTMMFWYRQQPGQSLTLIATANQGSEATYESGFVIDKFPISRPNLTFSTLTVSNMSPEDSSIYLCSASTLADNSEAFFGQGTRLTVV.

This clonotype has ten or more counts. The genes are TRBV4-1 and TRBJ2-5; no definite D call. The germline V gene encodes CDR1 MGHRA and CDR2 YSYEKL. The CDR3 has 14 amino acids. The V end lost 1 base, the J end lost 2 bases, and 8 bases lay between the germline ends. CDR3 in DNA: TGCGCCAGCAGCCAAGGCGGCAGGCAAGAGACCCAGTACTTC. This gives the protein CASSQGGRQETQYF.

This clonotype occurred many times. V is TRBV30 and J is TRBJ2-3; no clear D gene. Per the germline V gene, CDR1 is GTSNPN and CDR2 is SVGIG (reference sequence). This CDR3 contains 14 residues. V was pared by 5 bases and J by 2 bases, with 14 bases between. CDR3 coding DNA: TGTGCCTGGGCGCCCACTCCCCTCACAGATACGCAGTATTTT. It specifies CAWAPTPLTDTQYF. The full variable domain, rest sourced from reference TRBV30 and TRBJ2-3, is SQTIHQWPATLVQPVGSPLSLECTVEGTSNPNLYWYRQAAGRGLQLLFYSVGIGQISSEVPQNLSASRPQDRQFILSSKKLLLSDSGFYLCAWAPTPLTDTQYFGPGTRLTVL.

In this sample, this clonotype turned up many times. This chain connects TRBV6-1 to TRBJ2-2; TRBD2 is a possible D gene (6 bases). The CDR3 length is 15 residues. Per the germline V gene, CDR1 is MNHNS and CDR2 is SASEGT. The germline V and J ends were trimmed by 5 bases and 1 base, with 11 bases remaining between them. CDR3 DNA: TGTGCCAGCAGTTTGATTAGCGGGAACACCGGGGAGCTGTTTTTT. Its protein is CASSLISGNTGELFF.

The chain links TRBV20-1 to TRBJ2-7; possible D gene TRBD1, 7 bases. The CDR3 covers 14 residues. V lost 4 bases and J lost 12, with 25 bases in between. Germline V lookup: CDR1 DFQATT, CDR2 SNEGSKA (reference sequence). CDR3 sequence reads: CSAKNRDSGGVRYF. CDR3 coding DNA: TGCAGTGCTAAAAACCGGGACTCAGGGGGTGTGCGGTACTTC.

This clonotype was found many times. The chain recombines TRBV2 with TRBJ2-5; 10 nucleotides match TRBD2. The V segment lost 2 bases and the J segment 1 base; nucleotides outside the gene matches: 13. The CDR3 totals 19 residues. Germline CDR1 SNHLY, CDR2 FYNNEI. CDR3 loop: CASSEWEGASGRIQETQYF. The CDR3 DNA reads TGTGCCAGCAGTGAATGGGAGGGGGCTAGCGGGAGAATCCAAGAGACCCAGTACTTC.

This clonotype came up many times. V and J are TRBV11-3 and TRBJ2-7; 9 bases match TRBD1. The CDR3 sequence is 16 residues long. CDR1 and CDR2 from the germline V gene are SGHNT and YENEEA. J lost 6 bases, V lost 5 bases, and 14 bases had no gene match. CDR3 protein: CASSPRTGGELGEQYF. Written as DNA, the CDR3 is TGTGCCAGCAGCCCACGTACAGGGGGCGAACTCGGCGAGCAGTACTTC.

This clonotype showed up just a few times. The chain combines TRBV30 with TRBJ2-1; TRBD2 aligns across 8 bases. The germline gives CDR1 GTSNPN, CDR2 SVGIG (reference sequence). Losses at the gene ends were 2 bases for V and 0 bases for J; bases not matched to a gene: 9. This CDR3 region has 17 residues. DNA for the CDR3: TGTGCCTGGAGTACTCTAGCGGGCCAAAGCTCCTACAATGAGCAGTTCTTC. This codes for CAWSTLAGQSSYNEQFF.

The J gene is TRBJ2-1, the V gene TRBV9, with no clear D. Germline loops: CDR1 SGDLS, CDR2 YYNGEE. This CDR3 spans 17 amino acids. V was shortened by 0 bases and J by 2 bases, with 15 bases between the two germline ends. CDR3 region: CASSVVGGGLPYNEQFF. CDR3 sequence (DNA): TGTGCCAGCAGCGTAGTGGGCGGCGGCCTCCCCTACAATGAGCAGTTCTTC.

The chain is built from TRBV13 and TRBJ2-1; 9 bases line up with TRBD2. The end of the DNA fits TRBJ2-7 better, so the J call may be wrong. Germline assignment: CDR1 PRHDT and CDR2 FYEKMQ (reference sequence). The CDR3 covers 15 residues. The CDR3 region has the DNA TGTGCCAGCAGCCCGCCTAGCGGGAACTACAATGAGCAGTACTTC. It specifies CASSPPSGNYNEQYF.

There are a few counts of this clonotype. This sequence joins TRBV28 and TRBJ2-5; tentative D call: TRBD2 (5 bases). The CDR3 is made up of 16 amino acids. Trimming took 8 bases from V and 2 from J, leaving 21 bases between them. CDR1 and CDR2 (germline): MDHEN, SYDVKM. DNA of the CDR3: TGTGCCAGCTCCAGCTGGGCCCGGGGTCAACAAGAGACCCAGTACTTC. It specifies CASSSWARGQQETQYF.

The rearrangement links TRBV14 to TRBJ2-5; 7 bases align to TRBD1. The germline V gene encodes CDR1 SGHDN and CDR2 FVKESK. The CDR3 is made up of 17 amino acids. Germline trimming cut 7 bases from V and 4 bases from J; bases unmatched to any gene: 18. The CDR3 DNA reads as TGTGCCAGCACTACGACAGGGTTTGGATCGTTCGGAGAGACCCAGTACTTC. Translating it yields CASTTTGFGSFGETQYF.

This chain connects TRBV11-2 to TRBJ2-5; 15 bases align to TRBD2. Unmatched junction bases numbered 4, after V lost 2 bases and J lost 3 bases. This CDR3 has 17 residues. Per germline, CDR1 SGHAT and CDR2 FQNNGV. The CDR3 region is CASSLWTSGRAKETQYF. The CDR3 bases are TGTGCCAGCAGCTTATGGACTAGCGGGAGGGCCAAAGAGACCCAGTACTTC.

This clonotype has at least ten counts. CDR3 sequence (DNA): TGTGCCAGCACCCGAGGCGCTAGCGGGAGTAATGAGCAGTTCTTC. Its translation is CASTRGASGSNEQFF. This chain connects TRBV6-1 to TRBJ2-1; 10 bases line up with TRBD2. The germline CDR1 and CDR2 sequences are MNHNS and SASEGT. This CDR3 region has 15 residues. V lost 7 bases to trimming and J lost 7 bases; unmatched junction nucleotides: 10.

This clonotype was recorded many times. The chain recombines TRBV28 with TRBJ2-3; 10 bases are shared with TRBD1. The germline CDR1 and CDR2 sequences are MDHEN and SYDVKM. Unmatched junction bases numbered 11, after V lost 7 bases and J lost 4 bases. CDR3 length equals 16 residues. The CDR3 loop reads CASTLAGTGVSDTQYF. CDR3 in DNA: TGTGCCAGCACCCTCGCCGGGACAGGGGTTTCAGATACGCAGTATTTT.

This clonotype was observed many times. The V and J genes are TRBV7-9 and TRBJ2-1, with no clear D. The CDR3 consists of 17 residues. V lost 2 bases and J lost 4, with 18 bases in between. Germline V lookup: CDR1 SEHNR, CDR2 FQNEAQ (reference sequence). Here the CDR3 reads CASSLRLIRATYNEQFF. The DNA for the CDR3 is TGTGCCAGCAGCTTACGCCTGATTCGAGCGACTTACAATGAGCAGTTCTTC.